What follows are 16 T cell receptor beta chains derived from one specimen sequenced in a study of blood T cells in healthy people across ages. It was with a sample-barcoded 5' primer and a J-beta primer mix that a second PCR of about 6 to 12 cycles was run. TCRdb re-derived calls from the 5' RACE reads in MiXCR, one entry per CDR3 protein. The sample includes just over 800,000 distinct CDR3 sequences, 62% seen only once; the top ten take 25% to 30%. The source material was blood. These receptors were collected from a man aged 25-40 years in good health.

This rearrangement joins TRBV15 to TRBJ2-4; D call uncertain. V was pared by 6 bases and J by 1 base, with 10 bases between. Per the germline V gene, CDR1 is LNHNV and CDR2 is YYDKDF (reference sequence). The length of the CDR3 is 14 residues. The CDR3: CATRAQGAKNIQYF. As DNA, the CDR3 is TGTGCCACCAGGGCGCAAGGGGCCAAAAACATTCAGTACTTC.

The rearrangement links TRBV20-1 to TRBJ1-1, with TRBD1 as a possible D gene (6 bases). The V gene lost 8 bases and the J gene lost 1 base, with 17 bases spanning the gap. Germline V gives CDR1 DFQATT, CDR2 SNEGSKA (reference sequence). CDR3 length: 14 residues. DNA of the CDR3: TGCAGTCCCGGGGCGGGGGCGCAGAACACTGAAGCTTTCTTT. Protein sequence: CSPGAGAQNTEAFF.

In this sample, this clonotype turned up a few times. This sequence joins TRBV10-3 and TRBJ2-7; no reliable D call. Trimming took off 5 bases at V and 2 bases at J, with 10 bases between the two ends. This CDR3 is 13 amino acids long. Germline V lookup: CDR1 ENHRY, CDR2 SYGVKD. Here the CDR3 DNA reads TGTGCCATCAGTACGACCCCTGCCTACGAGCAGTACTTC. It codes for CAISTTPAYEQYF.

The CDR3 region is CASSLRAPNYGYTF. The CDR3 coding sequence is TGCGCCAGTTCCTTGAGGGCTCCTAACTATGGCTACACCTTC. The V and J genes are TRBV5-1 and TRBJ1-2; no reliable D call. V lost 8 bases to trimming and J lost 0 bases, with 14 bases between them. The CDR3 length is 14 residues. Germline V gene sequence: CDR1 SGHRS, CDR2 YFSETQ.

The chain carries TRBV4-3 and TRBJ1-1; 11 bases fit TRBD1. CDR1 and CDR2 from the germline V gene are LGHNA and YSLEER. V shed 2 bases, J shed 3 bases, and the junction held 8 bases outside the gene matches. This CDR3 contains 17 residues. CDR3 nucleotide sequence: TGCGCCAGCAGCCAACCTCGGGACAGGGGGAGGGACACTGAAGCTTTCTTT. Protein: CASSQPRDRGRDTEAFF.

The chain employs TRBV24-1 and TRBJ2-1; 9 positions match TRBD2. Trimming at V came to 2 bases and at J to 1 base, leaving 5 bases not matched to a gene. Looked up from germline, CDR1 is KGHDR and CDR2 is SFDVKD. The CDR3 sequence is 17 residues long. The CDR3 region is CATSDWYSGGSYNEQFF. For the CDR3, the DNA is TGTGCCACCAGTGATTGGTATAGCGGGGGTTCCTACAATGAGCAGTTCTTC.

The CDR3: CSARFQTGGTDTQYF. DNA for the CDR3: TGCAGTGCTCGATTCCAGACAGGGGGCACAGATACGCAGTATTTT. The J gene is TRBJ2-3, the V gene TRBV20-1, with TRBD1 identical over 8 bases. The CDR3 consists of 15 residues. Trimming took 5 bases from V and 1 from J; bases not matched to a gene: 8. Germline CDR1 reads DFQATT; CDR2 reads SNEGSKA (reference sequence).

The chain employs TRBV20-1 and TRBJ2-5; TRBD2 matches at 12 bases. Unmatched junction bases numbered 10, after V lost 3 bases and J lost 5 bases. The CDR3 extends over 16 amino acids. CDR1 and CDR2 (germline): DFQATT, SNEGSKA (reference sequence). The CDR3 region is CSASDTGLAGQETQYF. CDR3 bases: TGCAGTGCTAGCGATACTGGACTAGCGGGGCAGGAGACCCAGTACTTC.

The count of this clonotype is one. The chain carries TRBV10-3 and TRBJ2-1; D perhaps matches TRBD2 (5 bases). The V and J ends lost 10 bases and 7 bases respectively, with 20 bases between them. Germline V lookup: CDR1 ENHRY, CDR2 SYGVKD. This CDR3 contains 14 residues. This CDR3 is CASSLAETGNEQFF. The DNA for the CDR3 is TGTGCCAGCAGCCTAGCCGAAACGGGTAATGAGCAGTTCTTC.

The chain links TRBV28 to TRBJ2-1; 13 bases agree with TRBD2. V lost 6 bases and J lost 6; bases outside the gene matches: 14. This CDR3 is built from 18 residues. Germline V lookup: CDR1 MDHEN, CDR2 SYDVKM. This CDR3 reads CASSFGLAGVSGGNEQFF. CDR3 nucleotides: TGTGCCAGCAGCTTTGGACTAGCGGGGGTCTCAGGTGGCAATGAGCAGTTCTTC.

This chain links TRBV7-9 with TRBJ2-7, with D perhaps matching TRBD1 (6 bases). V lost 4 bases and J 2 bases, leaving 9 bases between the germline ends. The germline V gene has CDR1 SEHNR and CDR2 FQNEAQ (reference sequence). The CDR3 spans 13 residues. CDR3 residues: CASSSGHPYEQYF. DNA for the CDR3: TGTGCCAGCAGCTCGGGACACCCCTACGAGCAGTACTTC.

This chain joins TRBV27 and TRBJ2-7; 10 bases agree with TRBD1. The CDR3 runs to 15 residues. V shed 5 bases and J 2 bases; nucleotides not matched to a gene: 6. From germline, CDR1 is MNHEY and CDR2 SMNVEV (reference sequence). CDR3 DNA: TGTGCCAGCAGTCTCATCGGACAGGGGGCCTACGAGCAGTACTTC. Amino acids: CASSLIGQGAYEQYF.

V usage is TRBV14 and J usage is TRBJ2-1, with D perhaps matching TRBD2 (6 bases). Between the trimmed V and J ends, which lost 4 bases and 10 bases, there was a span of 14 bases. The CDR3 length is 13 residues. Germline CDR1 is SGHDN and CDR2 is FVKESK. CDR3 region: CASSPAAGREQFF. CDR3 bases: TGTGCCAGCAGCCCCGCGGCGGGGAGGGAGCAGTTCTTC. Drawing the rest from reference TRBV14 and TRBJ2-1, the complete variable domain is EAGVTQFPSHSVIEKGQTVTLRCDPISGHDNLYWYRRVMGKEIKFLLHFVKESKQDESGMPNNRFLAERTGGTYSTLKVQPAELEDSGVYFCASSPAAGREQFFGPGTRLTVL.

This clonotype was detected only a few times. The chain couples TRBV10-3 to TRBJ2-7, with D possibly being TRBD1 (5 bases). With 6 bases removed from V and 7 bases from J, the gap between germline ends came to 19 bases. The CDR3 totals 14 residues. Germline CDR1 reads ENHRY; CDR2 reads SYGVKD. The CDR3 sequence is CAISQMTVVEEQYF. CDR3 bases: TGTGCCATCAGCCAAATGACAGTGGTGGAAGAGCAGTACTTC.

This rearrangement joins TRBV7-3 to TRBJ2-1; weak D call: TRBD2 (5 bases). Germline-derived CDR1 and CDR2 are SGHTA and FQGTGA. The CDR3 sequence is 13 residues long. The germline V and J ends were trimmed by 5 bases and 9 bases, with 14 bases remaining between them. In DNA, the CDR3 is TGTGCCAGCAGCAACCTAGCCGGGGTTGAGCAGTTCTTC. Translating it yields CASSNLAGVEQFF.

This clonotype has a handful of counts. The genes are TRBV9 and TRBJ2-5; possibly TRBD2 for D (5 bases). Trimming took off 4 bases at V and 1 base at J, with 14 bases between the two ends. CDR1 and CDR2 from the germline V gene are SGDLS and YYNGEE. The CDR3 runs to 15 residues. The CDR3 nucleotides are TGTGCCAGCAGCCGATGGACTGCTCCCCAAGAGACCCAGTACTTC. Protein: CASSRWTAPQETQYF.